This T cell receptor (beta chain) was identified in a study of shared clonotypes between healthy human individuals. In the study overall: There were three CD4 naive, three CD4 memory, two CD8 naive and one CD8 memory plates per donor.

The method was immunoSEQ multiplex PCR; TCRdb's version includes in-frame clones alone and lacks a portion of them. The sample holds 2 million or so clones, 90% to 95% seen once. Looked up from germline, CDR1 is MNHEY and CDR2 is SMNVEV (reference sequence). Trimming cost V 1 base and J 3 bases, with 13 bases left between them. CDR3 length: 15 residues. What was sequenced was naive CD4+ T cells sorted from blood. The subset is: CD45RA+ positively selected. This sequence originates from a man aged 18-30 years in good health. The rearrangement joins TRBV27 to TRBJ2-7; D unclear. CDR3 amino acids: CASSLLRPTDYEQYF. In nucleotides, the CDR3 is TGTGCCAGCAGTTTATTGCGGCCTACCGACTACGAGCAGTACTTC.